The 17 T cell receptor beta chains reported below all come from one sample, sequenced in a study of low-dose radiotherapy and immunotherapy resistance in tumors. TRAV and TRBV primers primed cDNA for both TCRalpha and TCRbeta. With a V-primer adapter and a constant-region primer, TCRs were amplified for about 19 PCR cycles. TCRdb re-called the reads through MiXCR, storing one row per CDR3 protein. The data show about 7,200 distinct CDR3 sequences, approximately 53% seen once. Source of these receptors: a human donor with advanced metastatic prostate, ovarian, gallbladder or colorectal cancer (not recorded which). This table probably holds off-target reads from a library built for another chain.

The chain has TRBV6-6 and TRBJ2-7; weak D call: TRBD2 (6 bases). The CDR3 length is 12 residues. Germline lookup yields CDR1 MNHNY and CDR2 SVGAGI (reference sequence). The ends were cut back, 7 bases at V and 7 bases at J, with 14 bases in the middle. CDR3 DNA sequence: TGTGCCAGCACCGGGACTTCTCCGGAGCAGTACTTC. Its protein product is CASTGTSPEQYF.

The chain has TRBV28 and TRBJ1-4; D may be TRBD1 (5 bases). V was shortened by 7 bases and J by 4 bases, with 19 bases between the two germline ends. The germline gives CDR1 MDHEN, CDR2 SYDVKM. The CDR3 has 16 amino acids. CDR3 amino acids: CASTHRRRGDNEKLFF. The CDR3 coding sequence is TGTGCCAGCACCCATCGACGGCGGGGCGATAATGAAAAACTGTTTTTT.

This chain joins TRBV7-3 and TRBJ2-7, with a tentative D call TRBD2 (5 bases). V lost 5 bases and J lost 7, with 27 bases in between. This CDR3 comprises 17 residues. Germline V gene sequence: CDR1 SGHTA, CDR2 FQGTGA. The DNA for the CDR3 is TGTGCCAGCAGCCCTCAACTGGCAATTGGTCCCCGCGGGGAGCAGTACTTC. Its protein product is CASSPQLAIGPRGEQYF.

The genes are TRBV2 and TRBJ2-7, with D perhaps TRBD1 or TRBD2 (5 bases each). V gave up 9 bases and J gave up 6 bases, with 24 bases separating them. This CDR3 contains 15 residues. Germline CDR1 SNHLY, CDR2 FYNNEI. The CDR3 protein is CASTWDETARREQYF. In nucleotides, the CDR3 is TGTGCCAGTACTTGGGACGAAACGGCACGTCGCGAGCAGTACTTC.

The chain links TRBV28 to TRBJ2-7; possible D gene TRBD1, 6 bases. Germline V gives CDR1 MDHEN, CDR2 SYDVKM. The CDR3 runs to 13 residues. V lost 7 bases, J lost 2 bases, and 12 bases lay in between. Here the CDR3 DNA reads TGTGCCAGCATGGAGGCAGGGGCCTACGAGCAGTACTTC. Amino acids: CASMEAGAYEQYF. The complete variable domain, with remaining parts taken from reference TRBV28 and TRBJ2-7, reads DVKVTQSSRYLVKRTGEKVFLECVQDMDHENMFWYRQDPGLGLRLIYFSYDVKMKEKGDIPEGYSVSREKKERFSLILESASTNQTSMYLCASMEAGAYEQYFGPGTRLTVT.

The CDR3 DNA is TGTGCCAGTAGTCGTATCGGCAATTCGGGGACAGATACGCAGTATTTT. Residues: CASSRIGNSGTDTQYF. This chain joins TRBV19 and TRBJ2-3; maybe TRBD2 (5 bases). From germline, CDR1 is LNHDA and CDR2 SQIVND (reference sequence). The CDR3 runs 16 residues. Between the trimmed V and J ends, which lost 5 bases and 3 bases, there was a span of 18 bases.

This clonotype was seen once. This chain joins TRBV28 and TRBJ2-7; 7 positions agree with TRBD1. Germline CDR1 MDHEN, CDR2 SYDVKM. The V gene end was trimmed by 4 bases and the J gene end by 2 bases; junction bases not matched to a gene: 8. The CDR3 is 15 residues long. The CDR3 sequence: CASSSGTATTYEQYF. The CDR3 nucleotides are TGTGCCAGCAGTTCCGGGACAGCGACTACCTACGAGCAGTACTTC.

The chain recombines TRBV10-3 with TRBJ1-1; D not resolved. The CDR3 spans 14 residues. Germline V gene sequence: CDR1 ENHRY, CDR2 SYGVKD. The germline V and J ends were trimmed by 6 bases and 1 base, with 12 bases remaining between them. CDR3 loop: CAIRAGQENTEAFF. CDR3 coding DNA: TGTGCCATCAGGGCGGGTCAAGAGAACACTGAAGCTTTCTTT.

This sequence joins TRBV5-1 and TRBJ2-1; possibly TRBD2 for D (6 bases). The CDR3 is made up of 16 amino acids. V lost 7 bases, J lost 2 bases, and 19 bases lay in between. CDR1 and CDR2 (germline): SGHRS, YFSETQ. This chain's CDR3 is CASRTGRGTPYNEQFF. The CDR3 DNA reads TGCGCCAGCCGCACCGGGCGCGGGACCCCCTACAATGAGCAGTTCTTC. The variable domain in full, with the rest retrieved from reference TRBV5-1 and TRBJ2-1, is KAGVTQTPRYLIKTRGQQVTLSCSPISGHRSVSWYQQTPGQGLQFLFEYFSETQRNKGNFPGRFSGRQFSNSRSEMNVSTLELGDSALYLCASRTGRGTPYNEQFFGPGTRLTVL.

The rearrangement uses TRBV20-1 and TRBJ2-2, with 10 bases that match TRBD2. Trimming cost V 6 bases and J 3 bases; bases outside gene matches: 7. The CDR3 length is 15 residues. The germline V gene encodes CDR1 DFQATT and CDR2 SNEGSKA (reference sequence). The CDR3 sequence: CSATAGTSDTGELFF. The CDR3 DNA reads TGCAGTGCCACAGCCGGGACTAGCGACACCGGGGAGCTGTTTTTT.

The genes are TRBV9 and TRBJ2-4; TRBD1 aligns across 9 bases. V shed 3 bases, J shed 0 bases, and the junction held 7 bases outside the gene matches. The CDR3 covers 17 residues. Germline V gene sequence: CDR1 SGDLS, CDR2 YYNGEE. The CDR3 nucleotides read TGTGCCAGCAGCGCCCACCGGGACAGGGCAGCCAAAAACATTCAGTACTTC. It translates to CASSAHRDRAAKNIQYF.

V gene TRBV7-9 combines with J gene TRBJ2-1; 12 bases are shared with TRBD2. CDR3 length equals 21 residues. Germline V CDR1 and CDR2: SEHNR, FQNEAQ (reference sequence). With V trimmed by 2 bases and J by 0 bases, 14 bases remained unmatched. CDR3 in DNA: TGTGCCAGCAGCTTACTCCAGGGGGAAGAGACTAGCGGGGGCTCCTACAATGAGCAGTTCTTC. Its protein is CASSLLQGEETSGGSYNEQFF.

The chain joins TRBV23-1 to TRBJ1-5; D not resolved. TRBV23-1 is an ORF, and what it does is uncertain. V lost 1 base and J lost 5, with 3 bases in between. There are 12 residues in the CDR3. The CDR3 is CASSQFDQPQHF. CDR3 DNA: TGCGCCAGCAGTCAATTCGATCAGCCCCAGCATTTT.

This chain connects TRBV18 to TRBJ1-1; 8 bases map to TRBD1. The CDR3 runs to 15 residues. The ends lost 6 bases at V and 4 bases at J; junction bases unmatched: 10. CDR1 KGHSH and CDR2 LQKENI come from the germline V gene. CDR3 loop: CASSTAGGAGTEAFF. The CDR3 DNA reads TGTGCCAGCTCCACGGCAGGGGGCGCGGGCACTGAAGCTTTCTTT.

The chain recombines TRBV5-5 with TRBJ1-1; TRBD1 matches at 7 bases. Looked up from germline, CDR1 is SGHKS and CDR2 is YYEKEE (reference sequence). The CDR3 contains 15 residues. Losses at the gene ends were 4 bases for V and 7 bases for J; bases not matched to a gene: 13. CDR3 bases: TGTGCCAGCAGCACCCGGATACAGGGGAGTGGTGAAGCTTTCTTT. This codes for CASSTRIQGSGEAFF.

Only a few counts were recorded for this clonotype. The J gene is TRBJ1-2, the V gene TRBV28, with unresolved D. CDR3 length equals 14 residues. V was trimmed by 6 bases and J by 14 bases, leaving 25 bases between them. Germline CDR1 reads MDHEN; CDR2 reads SYDVKM. CDR3 sequence reads: CASRTGAGNAAQTF. The DNA of the CDR3 is TGTGCCAGCAGAACCGGAGCGGGCAATGCCGCTCAAACCTTC.

This clonotype showed up just a few times. This chain links TRBV5-4 with TRBJ2-2, with 7 nucleotides matching TRBD1. The trim removed 2 bases at V and 1 base at J, leaving 2 bases unmatched. CDR3 length: 15 amino acids. Per germline, CDR1 SGHNT and CDR2 YYREEE (reference sequence). The CDR3 DNA reads TGTGCCAGCAGCTTAAGGACAGGGAACACCGGGGAGCTGTTTTTT. It translates to CASSLRTGNTGELFF.